This TCR beta chain was documented in a study of memory CD4+ T cells and cytomegalovirus serostatus. Study details: This sample comes from healthy Belgian adults, fewer than ten CMV seropositive, around 26 seronegative.

The V gene's germline CDR1 is SNHLY and CDR2 FYNNEI. The CDR3 spans 14 residues. The trim removed 5 bases at V and 8 bases at J, leaving 11 bases unmatched. Single viable CD3+CD4+CD8-CD45RO+ cells were sorted as the memory CD4+ T cells. As processed by the authors: After removing out-of-frame reads, around 2,000,000 distinct TCRbeta sequences remained. Data came from immunoSEQ multiplex PCR; TCRdb stores just in-frame clones and leaves some out. V and J calls plus clone size are reproduced from that table; the DNA served to infer D and trimming. This repertoire shows tens of thousands of clones, 65% to 80% found once; its top ten account for less than 0.6%.

This chain connects TRBV2 to TRBJ1-2, with 7 nucleotides matching TRBD1. The source of this sequence is an adult in good health and CMV-seronegative. What was sequenced was memory CD4+ T cells from blood. For the CDR3, the DNA is TGTGCCAGCAGTTTGACAGGGAGGGAGGAAGGCTACACCTTC. This gives the protein CASSLTGREEGYTF.